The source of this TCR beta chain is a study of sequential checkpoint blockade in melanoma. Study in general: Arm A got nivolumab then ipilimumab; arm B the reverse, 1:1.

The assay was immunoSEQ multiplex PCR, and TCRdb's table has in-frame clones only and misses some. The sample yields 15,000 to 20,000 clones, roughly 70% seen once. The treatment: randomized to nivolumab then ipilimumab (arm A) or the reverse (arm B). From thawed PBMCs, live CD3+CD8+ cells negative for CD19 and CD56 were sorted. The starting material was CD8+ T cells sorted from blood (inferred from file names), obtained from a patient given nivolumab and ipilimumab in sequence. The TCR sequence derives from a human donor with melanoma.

CDR3 DNA: TGTGCCAGCCTAGAAGGGGCGGCAGATACGCAGTATTTT. Its protein product is CASLEGAADTQYF. This rearrangement joins TRBV2 to TRBJ2-3, with D perhaps TRBD1 (5 bases). Deletions cut 8 bases from V and 4 bases from J, with 13 bases between. Germline loops: CDR1 SNHLY, CDR2 FYNNEI. There are 13 residues in the CDR3.